Presented here are 6 T cell receptor beta chains from one specimen sequenced in a study of OX40 agonist ivuxolimab in advanced cancers. Assay used: immunoSEQ multiplex PCR; TCRdb lists only in-frame clones, some missing. The sample has roughly 56,000 clones, 65% to 90% seen once. The sample was CD4+ or CD8+ T cells sorted from blood, taken in a trial of the OX40 agonist ivuxolimab. These receptors were collected from an adult with an advanced solid tumor such as melanoma, head and neck, liver or kidney cancer.

This clone was detected once. The gene calls are TRBV29-1 and TRBJ2-5, with D perhaps being TRBD1 or TRBD2 (5 bases each). This CDR3 spans 12 amino acids. In germline, CDR1 is SQVTM, CDR2 ANQGSEA. Trimming took 6 bases from V and 1 from J, leaving 9 bases between them. The CDR3 sequence is CSVIGAQETQYF. The CDR3 nucleotides read TGCAGCGTCATCGGGGCCCAAGAGACCCAGTACTTC.

This chain links TRBV30 with TRBJ1-3, with D unresolved. V dropped 5 bases and J dropped 0 bases, with 8 bases sitting between them. Germline V gene data show CDR1 as GTSNPN and CDR2 as SVGIG (reference sequence). The CDR3 is 13 amino acids. Written as DNA, the CDR3 is TGTGCCTGGGCCCTACCCTCTGGAAACACCATATATTTT. Translated: CAWALPSGNTIYF.

The genes are TRBV6-5 and TRBJ1-2; D not certain. In germline, CDR1 is MNHEY, CDR2 SVGAGI. Trimming removed 7 bases at V and 6 bases at J, with 15 bases between. This CDR3 has 13 residues. The CDR3 region has the DNA TGTGCCAGCACCAGGACGGTGTGGGATGGCTACACCTTC. Translating it yields CASTRTVWDGYTF.

This chain uses TRBV11-2 with TRBJ2-7; the D gene could be TRBD1 or TRBD2 (5 bases each). Per the germline V gene, CDR1 is SGHAT and CDR2 is FQNNGV. Trimming took off 5 bases at V and 5 bases at J, with 13 bases between the two ends. The CDR3 extends over 13 amino acids. The CDR3 nucleotides are TGTGCCAGCAGCCTCTTTCGGGGCCACGAGCAGTACTTC. It yields the protein CASSLFRGHEQYF. Full variable domain (outside the CDR3, taken from reference TRBV11-2 and TRBJ2-7): EAGVAQSPRYKIIEKRQSVAFWCNPISGHATLYWYQQILGQGPKLLIQFQNNGVVDDSQLPKDRFSAERLKGVDSTLKIQPAKLEDSAVYLCASSLFRGHEQYFGPGTRLTVT.

The chain recombines TRBV6-5 with TRBJ1-2, with D perhaps matching TRBD1 (6 bases). Trimming took 6 bases from V and 7 from J, leaving 21 bases between them. The CDR3 length is 15 residues. The germline CDR1 and CDR2 sequences are MNHEY and SVGAGI. CDR3 nucleotide sequence: TGTGCCAGCAGAGTCCGGGGGAGGGGGAAAGGTGGCTACACCTTC. It specifies CASRVRGRGKGGYTF.

The CDR3 region has the DNA TGTGCCAGTAGCTACCCTACAGGGGATCTTTATGGCTACACCTTC. It encodes CASSYPTGDLYGYTF. V gene TRBV19 combines with J gene TRBJ1-2, with TRBD1 identical over 7 bases. Per the germline V gene, CDR1 is LNHDA and CDR2 is SQIVND (reference sequence). This CDR3 comprises 15 residues. Trimming removed 6 bases from V and 5 bases from J; junction bases left unmatched: 12.